What follows are 25 T cell receptor beta chains derived from one specimen sequenced in a study of prognosis after radiotherapy for stage I lung cancer. The TCR beta CDR3 region was amplified from genomic DNA, with two rounds of multiplex PCR being used for the amplification. Initially, in first-round PCR, primers specific to each TRBV and TRBJ gene were used. Using its own MiXCR run on the multiplex PCR reads, TCRdb lists one record per CDR3 protein. The data show roughly 18,000 distinct CDR3 sequences, with roughly two fifths seen just once and 39% held by the top ten. The source was PBMCs, collected before or after stereotactic body radiation therapy (not recorded which). These receptors came from a donor aged 50 or older with non-small cell lung cancer.

This clonotype has a handful of counts. Just one base apart from a much larger clone, this may be a read error. The V gene is TRBV19, the J gene TRBJ1-2; D is perhaps TRBD1 (5 bases). Germline lookup yields CDR1 LNHDA and CDR2 SQIVND (reference sequence). The CDR3 covers 14 residues. V lost 3 bases and J 4 bases, leaving 12 bases between the germline ends. CDR3 sequence reads: CASSIQQESYGYTF. The CDR3 coding sequence is TGTGCCAGTAGTATCCAACAGGAGTCCTATGGCTACACCTTC.

With regard to this clonotype: The likely explanation is a read error, given a far larger clone one base away. The CDR3 bases are TGTGCCAGCAGTTACTCTCTACAGGGGCATAATGAAAAACTGTTTTTT. Translation gives CASSYSLQGHNEKLFF. J is TRBJ1-4 and V is TRBV6-9, with 7 bases fitting TRBD1. The V gene end was trimmed by 3 bases and the J gene end by 4 bases; junction bases not matched to a gene: 8. The CDR3 covers 16 residues. In germline, CDR1 is MNHGY, CDR2 SVAAGI.

Many counts were recorded for this clonotype. This chain joins TRBV6-4 and TRBJ2-3, with D uncertain. CDR3 length: 13 amino acids. V lost 4 bases and J 6 bases, leaving 11 bases between the germline ends. Germline V gene data show CDR1 as MRHNA and CDR2 as SNTAGT. CDR3 coding DNA: TGTGCCAGCAGTGCCGCTCTCCGGGATACGCAGTATTTT. Protein: CASSAALRDTQYF.

Note on this clonotype: A much larger clone is a single base away; this may be a read error. This CDR3 is missing its conserved last phenylalanine or tryptophan, likely due to a read error. The genes are TRBV6-2 or TRBV6-3 and TRBJ2-2, with D maybe TRBD1 (5 bases). Germline V lookup: CDR1 MNHEY, CDR2 SVGEGT. The CDR3 consists of 13 residues. The DNA of the CDR3 is TGTGCCAGCAGTTACCTGGACACCTGGGAGCTGTTTCTT. This codes for CASSYLDTWELFL.

This clonotype occurred many times. The chain joins TRBV5-8 to TRBJ1-5; D is possibly TRBD1 (5 bases). Trimming stripped 6 bases from V and 3 bases from J, with 16 bases between. Germline V lookup: CDR1 SGHTS, CDR2 YDEGEE. The CDR3 has 15 residues. The CDR3: CASTRIPGVNQPQHF. CDR3 DNA: TGTGCCAGCACTAGAATACCGGGGGTCAATCAGCCCCAGCATTTT.

This clonotype was seen many times. The chain recombines TRBV6-1 with TRBJ1-4; 8 nucleotides match TRBD1. CDR3 size: 16 residues. In germline, CDR1 is MNHNS, CDR2 SASEGT. Unmatched junction bases numbered 12, after V lost 5 bases and J lost 7 bases. The CDR3 spells CASSPANGQGVEKLFF. In nucleotides, the CDR3 is TGTGCCAGCAGTCCTGCGAATGGACAGGGCGTTGAAAAACTGTTTTTT.

This clonotype was seen at least ten times. The chain couples TRBV27 to TRBJ2-3; no clear D. Germline V gene sequence: CDR1 MNHEY, CDR2 SMNVEV (reference sequence). The CDR3 is 15 amino acids. Trimming removed 6 bases from V and 4 bases from J, with 17 bases in between. The CDR3 coding sequence is TGTGCCAGCAGCCCCCGGAAAGGGCTGCCAGATACGCAGTATTTT. Translating it yields CASSPRKGLPDTQYF.

V usage is TRBV20-1 and J usage is TRBJ2-7, with TRBD1 matching over 7 bases. CDR3 length equals 15 residues. V shed 2 bases, J shed 0 bases, and the junction held 7 bases outside the gene matches. Germline V gene lookup returns CDR1 DFQATT and CDR2 SNEGSKA (reference sequence). The CDR3 coding sequence is TGCAGTGCTAGACCCCCAGGGGGTGACTCCTACGAGCAGTACTTC. Residues: CSARPPGGDSYEQYF.

The chain employs TRBV9 and TRBJ2-1, with 7 positions matching TRBD2. The V segment lost 2 bases and the J segment 7 bases; nucleotides outside the gene matches: 6. There are 14 residues in the CDR3. Germline CDR1 SGDLS, CDR2 YYNGEE. The CDR3 sequence is CASSVVGGGNEQFF. The DNA of the CDR3 is TGTGCCAGCAGCGTGGTGGGGGGGGGAAATGAGCAGTTCTTC.

J is TRBJ1-2 and V is TRBV11-2, with a possible D match to TRBD1 (6 bases). CDR3 size: 13 residues. Between the trimmed V and J ends, which lost 5 bases and 7 bases, there was a span of 14 bases. Germline loops: CDR1 SGHAT, CDR2 FQNNGV. In DNA, the CDR3 is TGTGCCAGCAGCGGGCGGGGGGCGCTTGGCTACACCTTC. Amino acid sequence: CASSGRGALGYTF.

This clonotype was detected ten times or more. The chain joins TRBV20-1 to TRBJ2-2; the D gene is possibly TRBD1 (6 bases). Germline CDR1 DFQATT, CDR2 SNEGSKA (reference sequence). CDR3 length equals 15 residues. V was pared by 3 bases and J by 2 bases, with 13 bases between. CDR3 sequence (DNA): TGCAGTGCTAGGGGGGTAGGGGGAAACACCGGGGAGCTGTTTTTT. It is translated as CSARGVGGNTGELFF.

This chain uses TRBV25-1 with TRBJ2-1, with a possible D match to TRBD2 (5 bases). The CDR3 contains 12 residues. Germline CDR1 is MGHDK and CDR2 is SYGVNS. With 2 bases removed from V and 10 bases from J, the gap between germline ends came to 9 bases. The CDR3 loop is CASSENSGEQFF. The CDR3 DNA reads TGTGCCAGCAGTGAAAATTCGGGAGAGCAGTTCTTC.

In this sample, this clonotype turned up many times. The J gene is TRBJ1-4, the V gene TRBV5-6; TRBD1 might be the D (6 bases). V lost 0 bases, J lost 8 bases, and 17 bases lay in between. This CDR3 has 16 amino acids. CDR1 and CDR2 (germline): SGHDT, YYEEEE. The CDR3 sequence: CASSLGTGAQGEKLFF. CDR3 bases: TGTGCCAGCAGCTTGGGTACGGGGGCGCAAGGAGAAAAACTGTTTTTT.

The chain is built from TRBV3-1 and TRBJ1-1, with D hard to call. V was clipped by 4 bases and J by 5 bases, with 11 bases between them. Germline V CDR1 and CDR2: LGHDT, YNNKEL (reference sequence). The CDR3 has 13 amino acids. The CDR3 loop is CASSLRGGTEAFF. DNA of the CDR3: TGTGCCAGCAGCCTCAGAGGCGGGACTGAAGCTTTCTTT.

On this clonotype: This may come from a read error, since a much larger clone is one base off. The CDR3 loop is CASIPDRLKSGELFF. The CDR3 DNA is TGTGCCAGCATCCCGGACAGGTTAAAGTCCGGGGAGCTGTTTTTT. The chain combines TRBV28 with TRBJ2-2; 7 nucleotides match TRBD1. V gave up 7 bases and J gave up 6 bases; unmatched junction bases: 11. The V gene's germline CDR1 is MDHEN and CDR2 SYDVKM. The CDR3 consists of 15 residues. Full variable domain (remainder filled in from reference TRBV28 and TRBJ2-2): DVKVTQSSRYLVKRTGEKVFLECVQDMDHENMFWYRQDPGLGLRLIYFSYDVKMKEKGDIPEGYSVSREKKERFSLILESASTNQTSMYLCASIPDRLKSGELFFGEGSRLTVL.

This clonotype was counted at least ten times. The chain carries TRBV7-9 and TRBJ1-2; a possible D gene is TRBD1 (6 bases). The germline V gene has CDR1 SEHNR and CDR2 FQNEAQ (reference sequence). The CDR3 spans 13 residues. V lost 5 bases to trimming and J lost 8 bases, with 15 bases between them. In DNA form, the CDR3 reads TGTGCCAGCAGCGAAAGGGGGGGGAGCGGCTACACCTTC. This sequence encodes CASSERGGSGYTF.

This clonotype is medium-sized within its sample. V gene TRBV6-2 or TRBV6-3 combines with J gene TRBJ2-1; D is possibly TRBD1 (5 bases). CDR3 length: 14 amino acids. V shed 5 bases and J shed 9 bases, with 17 bases lying between them. Germline V lookup: CDR1 MNHEY, CDR2 SVGEGT. The CDR3 DNA is TGTGCCAGCAGTGAACCTCAGGGTTTCAGTGAGCAGTTCTTC. This gives the protein CASSEPQGFSEQFF.

This clonotype was counted a few times. It may be a read error: a sequence one base away is much more abundant. The chain combines TRBV12-3 or TRBV12-4 with TRBJ1-1, with TRBD1 matching over 9 bases. This CDR3 has 12 residues. V dropped 5 bases and J dropped 11; count of bases not matched to a gene: 6. The CDR3 region is CASSPGTGKAFF. The CDR3 nucleotides are TGTGCCAGCAGTCCCGGGACAGGGAAGGCTTTCTTT.

Sample share makes this clonotype medium-sized (0.01 to 0.1%). This chain joins TRBV7-9 and TRBJ2-7; tentatively, D is TRBD1 or TRBD2 (5 bases each). The CDR3 is made up of 15 amino acids. The V end was cut by 5 bases, the J end by 3 bases, with 17 bases between. Germline CDR1 reads SEHNR; CDR2 reads FQNEAQ (reference sequence). For the CDR3, the DNA is TGTGCCAGCAGCCCGCAGGGAACTGGGGGCTACGAGCAGTACTTC. Translating gives CASSPQGTGGYEQYF. The whole variable domain, remainder taken from reference TRBV7-9 and TRBJ2-7, is DTGVSQNPRHKITKRGQNVTFRCDPISEHNRLYWYRQTLGQGPEFLTYFQNEAQLEKSRLLSDRFSAERPKGSFSTLEIQRTEQGDSAMYLCASSPQGTGGYEQYFGPGTRLTVT.

This clonotype appeared a single time. The chain joins TRBV4-1 to TRBJ2-3; 9 positions agree with TRBD2. Germline V lookup: CDR1 MGHRA, CDR2 YSYEKL. The trim removed 1 base at V and 6 bases at J, leaving 8 bases unmatched. This CDR3 is 16 amino acids long. CDR3 DNA: TGCGCCAGCAGCCAAGGGAGTAGCGGGGGCTGGGATACGCAGTATTTT. It yields the protein CASSQGSSGGWDTQYF.

This clonotype was seen repeatedly, ten times or more. The gene calls are TRBV18 and TRBJ1-2; 7 bases line up with TRBD1. The V gene end was trimmed by 0 bases and the J gene end by 2 bases; junction bases not matched to a gene: 6. The CDR3 contains 16 residues. Per the germline V gene, CDR1 is KGHSH and CDR2 is LQKENI. DNA of the CDR3: TGTGCCAGCTCACCACCGAACAGGGGAAACAACTATGGCTACACCTTC. As protein: CASSPPNRGNNYGYTF.

This clonotype was seen more than once but under ten times. The junction does not match germline at one end; this may be a read error. The J gene is TRBJ2-7, the V gene TRBV2; either TRBD1 or TRBD2 may fit D (5 bases each). CDR1 is SNHLY and CDR2 is FYNNEI in the germline V gene. CDR3 length: 15 amino acids. CDR3 DNA sequence: TGTGCTAGCAGGGACCGGTCAGCGACGACCTACGAGCAGTACTTC. Protein product: CASRDRSATTYEQYF.

This clonotype was counted many times. The chain links TRBV28 to TRBJ1-1; no firm D call. The CDR3 extends over 11 amino acids. CDR1 and CDR2 from the germline V gene are MDHEN and SYDVKM. The V end was cut by 7 bases, the J end by 5 bases, with 8 bases between. This CDR3 reads CASMGYTEAFF. The CDR3 nucleotides are TGTGCCAGCATGGGGTATACTGAAGCTTTCTTT.

This clonotype showed up many times. The J gene is TRBJ2-5, the V gene TRBV30, with D perhaps TRBD2 (5 bases). The CDR3 has 13 amino acids. CDR1 GTSNPN and CDR2 SVGIG come from the germline V gene (reference sequence). Trimming took off 2 bases at V and 1 base at J, with 8 bases between the two ends. The CDR3 spells CAWSSGLQETQYF. CDR3 nucleotides: TGTGCCTGGAGTAGCGGCCTCCAAGAGACCCAGTACTTC.

Relative to its sample, this clonotype is medium-sized (0.01 to 0.1%). V gene TRBV27 combines with J gene TRBJ1-2; 8 bases line up with TRBD1. The germline V gene has CDR1 MNHEY and CDR2 SMNVEV (reference sequence). The CDR3 spans 15 residues. The ends lost 0 bases at V and 7 bases at J; junction bases unmatched: 7. CDR3 amino acids: CASSLSSTGAGGYTF. CDR3 DNA sequence: TGTGCCAGCAGTTTATCCTCGACAGGGGCGGGTGGCTACACCTTC.